This T cell receptor (beta chain) was documented in a study of T cells in Graves' hyperthyroidism and ophthalmopathy. This clonotype was recorded a few times. Its specificity is not known. Amplified TCR beta CDR3 regions came from RNA transcripts. First-round RT-PCR targeting the TCR CDR3 was performed with the HTBI primer set. MiXCR was run by TCRdb on the multiplex PCR reads, yielding one entry per CDR3 protein. Of hundreds of thousands of distinct CDR3 sequences listed, 15% to 20% were seen once; the top ten hold about 45%. Patients with uncontrolled infections, other autoimmune diseases, pregnancy or lactation were excluded. Study-wide findings and caveats: Model output signaled ophthalmopathy a median about seven months ahead of onset.

The source material was blood. The source is a middle-aged man with Graves' ophthalmopathy.

The CDR3 here is CASSFFPRTGVLDTQYF. CDR3 in DNA: TGCGCCAGCAGCTTCTTTCCCCGGACAGGGGTTTTGGATACGCAGTATTTT. The J gene is TRBJ2-3, the V gene TRBV5-1, with 9 positions matching TRBD1. Looked up from germline, CDR1 is SGHRS and CDR2 is YFSETQ. This CDR3 comprises 17 residues. The trim removed 2 bases at V and 6 bases at J, leaving 13 bases unmatched.